Here is one T cell receptor beta chain with its context. Its antigen remains undetermined. No quality values exist for individual bases; no much larger clone is one base distant. This record comes from a study of blood T cell repertoires in COVID-19 (dated by TCRdb to the early 2020s). In the study overall: Collaborator samples came from the United States, Italy and Spain and covered acute and convalescent phases of COVID-19. Deeply sampled blood TCRbeta repertoires from subjects exposed to, actively infected with, or recovered from COVID-19 were included in the dataset. The samples were drawn from two sources: the first 160 participants of the ongoing ImmuneRACE study, and fewer than 1,500 subjects contributed by 6 global collaborators. The material from the prospective study consisted of cDNA or gDNA derived from T cells, B-cell-depleted T cells, or PBMCs. The repertoires were released in a freely available public database intended as a resource for research on the immune response to SARS-CoV-2. Nearly every sample came with metadata listing a de-identified subject ID, COVID-19 status, age in years and sex. HLA class I and class II types, where available, came from metadata supplied by the sample provider rather than from assay-based typing. Overall study results and their limits: Clinical and demographic metadata were provided uncurated, with the amount varying by source and participant.

The germline V gene sets CDR1 to SGHVS and CDR2 to FNYEAQ. The CDR3 has 15 amino acids, counting the end cysteine and phenylalanine. Only the CDR3 region is kept as DNA, spanning 45 bases read in frame from base 1. Trimming costs V 0 bases and J 3 bases, and their ends lie 11 bases apart. Enrolling through a virtual design, the prospective study's participants ranged in age from roughly 18 to 90 years and lived across more than 20 United States geographic areas. In the prospective study, participants were assigned to cohorts based on the clinical history participants reported in a screening survey and a study questionnaire. Each participant in the prospective study had whole blood, serum and a nasopharyngeal or oropharyngeal swab collected by mobile phlebotomists. Participants in the prospective study had the option to provide additional blood draws and questionnaires over an approximately two-month period. Before DNA extraction, blood samples from the prospective study were shipped at room temperature or frozen.

TCRbeta CDR3 regions were amplified from genomic DNA using the immunoSEQ Assay, a bias-controlled multiplex PCR. In the original analysis: Nucleated cell counts per sample were estimated from amplification of reference gene primers within the assay. To quantify the absolute abundance of each unique TCRbeta CDR3 rearrangement, sequence reads were collapsed and filtered. Productive Simpson clonality was computed per sample as the square root of Simpson's diversity index over productive rearrangements. Drawn from immuneACCESS, this table holds only the in-frame rearrangements with V and J called that TCRdb kept. Clones are partly lost; checked studies trace under half to an unresolved V gene and leave the rest unexplained. Clonal size and the V and J genes are those of that table, whereas D and trimming came from the DNA. The sample has some 240,000 clones on record, under 90% of them singletons. The ten largest clones take up around 4.1% of the sample.

Input material: PBMCs or T cells enriched from blood (not recorded which). The source of this sequence is a man aged 30 to 39 with acute COVID-19. The V and J genes are TRBV7-6 and TRBJ1-1, with a weak D call of TRBD1 (5 bases match). The CDR3 is CASSLAPGLHTEAFF. The DNA sequence is given as TGTGCCAGCAGCTTAGCTCCAGGGCTACACACTGAAGCTTTCTTT.